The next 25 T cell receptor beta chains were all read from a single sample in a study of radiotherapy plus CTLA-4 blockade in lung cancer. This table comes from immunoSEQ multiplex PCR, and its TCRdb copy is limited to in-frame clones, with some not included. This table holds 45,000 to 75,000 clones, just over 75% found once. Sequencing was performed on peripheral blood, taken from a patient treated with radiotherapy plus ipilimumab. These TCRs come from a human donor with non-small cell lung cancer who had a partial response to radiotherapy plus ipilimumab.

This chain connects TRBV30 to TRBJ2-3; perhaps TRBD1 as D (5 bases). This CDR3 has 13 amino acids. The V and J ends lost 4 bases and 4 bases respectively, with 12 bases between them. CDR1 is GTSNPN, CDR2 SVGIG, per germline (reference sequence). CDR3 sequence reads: CAWMGLSPDTQYF. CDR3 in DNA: TGTGCCTGGATGGGGCTGAGCCCAGATACGCAGTATTTT.

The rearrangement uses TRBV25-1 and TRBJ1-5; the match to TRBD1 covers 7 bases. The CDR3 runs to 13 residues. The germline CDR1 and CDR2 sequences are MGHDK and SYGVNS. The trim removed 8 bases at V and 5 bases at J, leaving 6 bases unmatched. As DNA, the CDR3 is TGTGCCAGCTCCTCAGGGGGTGATCAGCCCCAGCATTTT. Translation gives CASSSGGDQPQHF.

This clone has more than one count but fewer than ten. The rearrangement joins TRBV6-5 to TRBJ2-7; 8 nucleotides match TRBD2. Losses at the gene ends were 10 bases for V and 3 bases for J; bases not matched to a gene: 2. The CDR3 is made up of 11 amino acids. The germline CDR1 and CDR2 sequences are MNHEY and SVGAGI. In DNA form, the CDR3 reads TGTGCCACCAGCGGGGGCTACGAGCAGTACTTC. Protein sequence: CATSGGYEQYF.

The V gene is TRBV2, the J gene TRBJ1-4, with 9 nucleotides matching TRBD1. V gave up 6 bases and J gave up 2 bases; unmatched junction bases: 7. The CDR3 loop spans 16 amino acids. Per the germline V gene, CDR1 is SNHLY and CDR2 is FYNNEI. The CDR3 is CASRPDRGFTNEKLFF. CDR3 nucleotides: TGTGCCAGCAGGCCCGACAGGGGGTTCACTAATGAAAAACTGTTTTTT. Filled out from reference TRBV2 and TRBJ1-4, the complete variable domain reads EPEVTQTPSHQVTQMGQEVILRCVPISNHLYFYWYRQILGQKVEFLVSFYNNEISEKSEIFDDQFSVERPDGSNFTLKIRSTKLEDSAMYFCASRPDRGFTNEKLFFGSGTQLSVL.

The CDR3 sequence is CASSPHSGSGGTNYGYTF. For the CDR3, the DNA is TGCGCCAGCAGCCCCCATAGTGGCTCAGGGGGAACTAACTATGGCTACACCTTC. The chain couples TRBV5-1 to TRBJ1-2; 7 nucleotides agree with TRBD1. The CDR3 contains 18 residues. From germline, CDR1 is SGHRS and CDR2 YFSETQ. J lost 0 bases, V lost 4 bases, and 15 bases had no gene match.

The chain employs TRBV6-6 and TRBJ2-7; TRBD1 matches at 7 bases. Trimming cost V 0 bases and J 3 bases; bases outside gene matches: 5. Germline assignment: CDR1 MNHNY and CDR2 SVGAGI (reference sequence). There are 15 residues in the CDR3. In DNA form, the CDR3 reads TGTGCCAGCAGTTACTCGGAGGACAGGCTCTACGAGCAGTACTTC. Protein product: CASSYSEDRLYEQYF.

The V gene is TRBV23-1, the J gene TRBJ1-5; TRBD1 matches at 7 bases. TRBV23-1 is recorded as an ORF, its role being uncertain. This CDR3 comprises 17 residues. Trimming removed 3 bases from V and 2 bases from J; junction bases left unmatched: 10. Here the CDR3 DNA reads TGCGCCAGCAGTCACCTCCGACAGGGTGAGGGCAATCAGCCCCAGCATTTT. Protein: CASSHLRQGEGNQPQHF.

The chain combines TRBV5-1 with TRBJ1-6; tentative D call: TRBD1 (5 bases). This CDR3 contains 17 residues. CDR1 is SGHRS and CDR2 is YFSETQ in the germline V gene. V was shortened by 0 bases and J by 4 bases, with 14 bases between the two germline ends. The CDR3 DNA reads TGCGCCAGCAGCTTGGGGGGCTTACAGACTTATAATTCACCCCTCCACTTT. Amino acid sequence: CASSLGGLQTYNSPLHF. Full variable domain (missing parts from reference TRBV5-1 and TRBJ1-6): KAGVTQTPRYLIKTRGQQVTLSCSPISGHRSVSWYQQTPGQGLQFLFEYFSETQRNKGNFPGRFSGRQFSNSRSEMNVSTLELGDSALYLCASSLGGLQTYNSPLHFGNGTRLTVT.

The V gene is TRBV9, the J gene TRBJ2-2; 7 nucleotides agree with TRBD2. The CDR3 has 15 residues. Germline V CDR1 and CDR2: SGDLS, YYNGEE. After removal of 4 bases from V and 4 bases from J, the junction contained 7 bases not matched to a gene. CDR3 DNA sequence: TGTGCCAGCAGCCCTAGGGAGGGGCTCACCGGGGAGCTGTTTTTT. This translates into CASSPREGLTGELFF.

The CDR3 sequence: CASQAVDTQYF. The CDR3 coding sequence is TGTGCCAGCCAGGCAGTTGATACGCAGTATTTT. The chain carries TRBV18 and TRBJ2-3, with D hard to call. This CDR3 is built from 11 residues. Deletions cut 8 bases from V and 6 bases from J, with 9 bases between. Germline CDR1 reads KGHSH; CDR2 reads LQKENI.

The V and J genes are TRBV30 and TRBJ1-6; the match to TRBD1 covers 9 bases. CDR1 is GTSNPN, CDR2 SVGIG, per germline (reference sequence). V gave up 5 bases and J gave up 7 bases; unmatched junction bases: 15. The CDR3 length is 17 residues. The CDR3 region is CAWLRAGTGRQNSPLHF. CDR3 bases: TGTGCCTGGTTGCGAGCCGGGACAGGGAGGCAGAATTCACCCCTCCACTTT.

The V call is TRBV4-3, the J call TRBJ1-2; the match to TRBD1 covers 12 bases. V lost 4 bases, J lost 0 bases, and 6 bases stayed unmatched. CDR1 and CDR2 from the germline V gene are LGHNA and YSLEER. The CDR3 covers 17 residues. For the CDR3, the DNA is TGCGCCAGCAGCCGGAGCGGGACAGGGGGCCCTAACTATGGCTACACCTTC. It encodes CASSRSGTGGPNYGYTF.

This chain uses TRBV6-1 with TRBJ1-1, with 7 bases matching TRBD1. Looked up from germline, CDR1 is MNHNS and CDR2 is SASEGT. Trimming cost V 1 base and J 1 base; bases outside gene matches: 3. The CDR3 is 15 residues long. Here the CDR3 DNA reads TGTGCCAGCAGTGAAGGTCGGACAGGGAACACTGAAGCTTTCTTT. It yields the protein CASSEGRTGNTEAFF.

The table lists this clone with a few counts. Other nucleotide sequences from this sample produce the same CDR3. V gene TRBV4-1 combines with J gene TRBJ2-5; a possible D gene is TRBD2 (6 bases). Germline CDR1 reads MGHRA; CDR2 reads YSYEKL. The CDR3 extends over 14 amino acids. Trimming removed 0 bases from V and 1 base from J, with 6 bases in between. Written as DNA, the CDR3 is TGCGCCAGCAGCCAAGAGGGAGGCCAAGAGACCCAGTACTTC. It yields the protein CASSQEGGQETQYF.

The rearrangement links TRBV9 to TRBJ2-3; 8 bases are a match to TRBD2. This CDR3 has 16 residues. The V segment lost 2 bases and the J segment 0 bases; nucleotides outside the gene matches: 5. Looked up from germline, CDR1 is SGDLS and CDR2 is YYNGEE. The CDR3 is CASSVLAGSSTDTQYF. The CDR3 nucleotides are TGTGCCAGCAGCGTTTTAGCGGGGTCTAGCACAGATACGCAGTATTTT.

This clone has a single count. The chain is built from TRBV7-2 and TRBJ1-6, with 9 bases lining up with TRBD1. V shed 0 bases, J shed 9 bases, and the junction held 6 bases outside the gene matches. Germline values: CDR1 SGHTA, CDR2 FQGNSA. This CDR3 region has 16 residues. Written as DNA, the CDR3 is TGTGCCAGCAGCTTAGCGCCGGGACAGGGAGGTTCACCCCTCCACTTT. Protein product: CASSLAPGQGGSPLHF. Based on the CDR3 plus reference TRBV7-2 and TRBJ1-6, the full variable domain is GAGVSQSPSNKVTEKGKDVELRCDPISGHTALYWYRQSLGQGLEFLIYFQGNSAPDKSGLPSDRFSAERTGGSVSTLTIQRTQQEDSAVYLCASSLAPGQGGSPLHFGNGTRLTVT.

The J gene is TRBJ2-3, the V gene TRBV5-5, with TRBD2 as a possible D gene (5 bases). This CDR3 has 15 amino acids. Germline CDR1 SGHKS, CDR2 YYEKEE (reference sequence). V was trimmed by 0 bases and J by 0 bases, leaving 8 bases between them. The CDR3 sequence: CASSLGLASTDTQYF. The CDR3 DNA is TGTGCCAGCAGCTTGGGGCTAGCTAGCACAGATACGCAGTATTTT.

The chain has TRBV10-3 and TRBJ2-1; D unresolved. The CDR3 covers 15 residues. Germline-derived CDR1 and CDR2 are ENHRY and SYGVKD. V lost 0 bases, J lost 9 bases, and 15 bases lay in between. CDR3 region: CAISESRGQFGEQFF. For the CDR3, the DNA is TGTGCCATCAGTGAGTCGAGAGGCCAGTTTGGTGAGCAGTTCTTC.

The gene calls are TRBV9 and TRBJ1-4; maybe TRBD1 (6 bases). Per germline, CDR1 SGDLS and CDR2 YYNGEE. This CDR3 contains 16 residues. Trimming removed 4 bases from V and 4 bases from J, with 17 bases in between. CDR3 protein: CASSQAGGGGNEKLFF. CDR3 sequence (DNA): TGTGCCAGCAGCCAAGCTGGGGGAGGGGGTAATGAAAAACTGTTTTTT.

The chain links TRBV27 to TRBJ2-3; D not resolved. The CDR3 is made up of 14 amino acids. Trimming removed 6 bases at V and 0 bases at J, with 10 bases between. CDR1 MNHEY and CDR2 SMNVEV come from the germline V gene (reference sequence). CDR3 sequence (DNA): TGTGCCAGCAGCCCGAAAGAGAGCACAGATACGCAGTATTTT. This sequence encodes CASSPKESTDTQYF.

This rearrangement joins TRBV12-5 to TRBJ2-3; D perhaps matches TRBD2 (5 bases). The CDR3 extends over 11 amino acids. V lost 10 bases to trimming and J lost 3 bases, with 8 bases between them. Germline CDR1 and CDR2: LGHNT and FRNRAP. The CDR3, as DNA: TGTGCTACCACGGGGACAGATACGCAGTATTTT. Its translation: CATTGTDTQYF. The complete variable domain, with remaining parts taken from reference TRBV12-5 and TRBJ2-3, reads DARVTQTPRHKVTEMGQEVTMRCQPILGHNTVFWYRQTMMQGLELLAYFRNRAPLDDSGMPKDRFSAEMPDATLATLKIQPSEPRDSAVYFCATTGTDTQYFGPGTRLTVL.

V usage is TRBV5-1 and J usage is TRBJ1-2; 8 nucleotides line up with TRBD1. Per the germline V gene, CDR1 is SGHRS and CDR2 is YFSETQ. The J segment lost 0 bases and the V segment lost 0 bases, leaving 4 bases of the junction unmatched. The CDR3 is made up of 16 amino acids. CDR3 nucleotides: TGCGCCAGCAGCTTGGAGTGGACAGGGCCTAACTATGGCTACACCTTC. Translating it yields CASSLEWTGPNYGYTF.

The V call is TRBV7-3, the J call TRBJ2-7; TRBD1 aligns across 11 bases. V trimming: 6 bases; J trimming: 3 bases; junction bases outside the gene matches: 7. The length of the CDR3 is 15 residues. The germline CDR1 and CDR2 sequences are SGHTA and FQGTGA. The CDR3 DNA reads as TGTGCCAGCAGGCTACCGGGGACAGGGGGCTACGAGCAGTACTTC. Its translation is CASRLPGTGGYEQYF. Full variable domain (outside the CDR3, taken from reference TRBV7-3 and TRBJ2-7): GAGVSQTPSNKVTEKGKYVELRCDPISGHTALYWYRQSLGQGPEFLIYFQGTGAADDSGLPNDRFFAVRPEGSVSTLKIQRTERGDSAVYLCASRLPGTGGYEQYFGPGTRLTVT.

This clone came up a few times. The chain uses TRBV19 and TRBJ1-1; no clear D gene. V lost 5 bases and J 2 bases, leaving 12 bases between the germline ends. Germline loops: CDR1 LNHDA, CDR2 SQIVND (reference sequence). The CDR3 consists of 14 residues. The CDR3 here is CASSVYSTNTEAFF. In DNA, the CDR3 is TGTGCCAGTAGTGTATACAGCACAAACACTGAAGCTTTCTTT.

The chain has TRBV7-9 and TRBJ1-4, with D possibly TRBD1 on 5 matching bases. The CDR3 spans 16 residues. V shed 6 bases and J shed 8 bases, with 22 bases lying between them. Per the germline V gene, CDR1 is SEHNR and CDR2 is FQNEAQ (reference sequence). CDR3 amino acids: CASSPKPGLKIEKLFF. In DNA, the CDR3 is TGTGCCAGCAGTCCGAAGCCGGGACTCAAAATAGAAAAACTGTTTTTT.